The next 23 T cell receptor beta chains were all read from a single sample in a study of blood T cell repertoires in COVID-19. Profiling relied on immunoSEQ multiplex PCR, and the TCRdb table lists in-frame clones only, not all of them. The sample holds over 75,000 clones, approximately 82% seen once. The sample consisted of peripheral blood. The receptor set was obtained from a woman aged 45-60 years with acute or convalescent COVID-19.

The chain uses TRBV24-1 and TRBJ2-3, with 7 bases lining up with TRBD1. The V gene end was trimmed by 5 bases and the J gene end by 2 bases; junction bases not matched to a gene: 6. The CDR3 totals 15 residues. Germline CDR1 KGHDR, CDR2 SFDVKD. CDR3 sequence reads: CATSVPGQNTDTQYF. CDR3 coding DNA: TGTGCCACCAGTGTTCCGGGACAGAACACAGATACGCAGTATTTT.

This clone was detected a few times. The rearrangement links TRBV7-9 to TRBJ2-5; 7 positions match TRBD1. The V segment lost 5 bases and the J segment 2 bases; nucleotides outside the gene matches: 5. CDR1 is SEHNR, CDR2 FQNEAQ, per germline (reference sequence). The CDR3 is made up of 14 amino acids. CDR3 coding DNA: TGTGCCAGCAGCCGACAGGGAGCTCAAGAGACCCAGTACTTC. This encodes CASSRQGAQETQYF.

This clone was found a few times. The chain employs TRBV29-1 and TRBJ1-1; unclear D gene. The CDR3 is 13 amino acids. The V gene lost 6 bases and the J gene lost 7 bases, with 18 bases spanning the gap. From germline, CDR1 is SQVTM and CDR2 ANQGSEA. The CDR3 bases are TGCAGCGTAGCTCAGGTCTTGTCCGGTGAAGCTTTCTTT. This translates into CSVAQVLSGEAFF.

In this sample, this clone turned up a few times. The chain combines TRBV18 with TRBJ2-7, with TRBD2 identical over 7 bases. The J segment lost 6 bases and the V segment lost 2 bases, leaving 7 bases of the junction unmatched. The CDR3 runs 14 residues. Germline CDR1 KGHSH, CDR2 LQKENI. This chain's CDR3 is CASSPLRGSGEQYF. DNA of the CDR3: TGTGCCAGCTCACCATTGCGGGGGTCGGGCGAGCAGTACTTC.

The chain couples TRBV30 to TRBJ1-4, with no clear D. Germline CDR1 GTSNPN, CDR2 SVGIG (reference sequence). V shed 4 bases and J shed 7 bases, with 13 bases lying between them. The CDR3 extends over 13 amino acids. As DNA, the CDR3 is TGTGCCTGGACTGCGGGGAGCGGTGAAAAACTGTTTTTT. The encoded protein is CAWTAGSGEKLFF.

This chain uses TRBV7-8 with TRBJ2-7; possible D gene TRBD2, 5 bases. Germline loops: CDR1 SGHVS, CDR2 FQNEAQ. The CDR3 consists of 15 residues. V lost 0 bases and J 4 bases, leaving 13 bases between the germline ends. The CDR3 reads CASSLAVGPGYEQYF. CDR3 DNA sequence: TGTGCCAGCAGCTTAGCGGTAGGGCCGGGGTACGAGCAGTACTTC.

CDR3 in DNA: TGTGCCAGCAGCTTAGGGACAGGGGGCCAAGAGACCCAGTACTTC. Its translation is CASSLGTGGQETQYF. V and J are TRBV7-6 and TRBJ2-5; 10 positions agree with TRBD1. Germline values: CDR1 SGHVS, CDR2 FNYEAQ. The V and J ends lost 1 base and 1 base, in that order; junction bases with no gene match: 0. CDR3 size: 15 residues.

This CDR3 is CASSLTSPGELFF. CDR3 sequence (DNA): TGTGCCAGCAGCTTAACATCTCCCGGGGAGCTGTTTTTT. The rearrangement joins TRBV5-5 to TRBJ2-2; D unclear. V lost 2 bases and J 6 bases, leaving 8 bases between the germline ends. This CDR3 has 13 residues. Germline assignment: CDR1 SGHKS and CDR2 YYEKEE (reference sequence).

This clone was observed a handful of times. The genes are TRBV6-2 or TRBV6-3 and TRBJ1-2, with 8 bases lining up with TRBD1. Germline trimming cut 1 base from V and 4 bases from J; bases unmatched to any gene: 14. The CDR3 is 18 amino acids. Germline CDR1 reads MNHEY; CDR2 reads SVGEGT. The CDR3 is CASSYYPIAGGSRYGYTF. CDR3 DNA: TGTGCCAGCAGTTACTATCCCATCGCAGGGGGCAGTCGCTATGGCTACACCTTC.

In the case of this clone: The junction shows a germline mismatch at one end, possibly a read error. The rearrangement joins TRBV7-7 to TRBJ1-5, with a possible D match to TRBD1 (6 bases). Per germline, CDR1 SSHAT and CDR2 FNYEAQ (reference sequence). The CDR3 runs 15 residues. The CDR3 nucleotides are TGTGCTAGCAGCCTATCGGACAGATATCATCAGCCCCAGCATTTT. Its protein product is CASSLSDRYHQPQHF.

This chain joins TRBV5-1 and TRBJ2-3, with D possibly matching TRBD2 (5 bases). The CDR3 consists of 14 residues. Germline-derived CDR1 and CDR2 are SGHRS and YFSETQ. V was trimmed by 0 bases and J by 6 bases, leaving 11 bases between them. This CDR3 is CASSLGRGFDTQYF. The CDR3 DNA reads TGCGCCAGCAGCTTGGGTCGGGGTTTTGATACGCAGTATTTT.

CDR3 DNA: TGTGCCAGCAGCCCGACAGCAACTAATGAAAAACTGTTTTTT. This encodes CASSPTATNEKLFF. The rearrangement joins TRBV6-5 to TRBJ1-4; the D gene is possibly TRBD1 (5 bases). V was cut by 6 bases and J by 0 bases, with 8 bases left in between. The CDR3 consists of 14 residues. Germline V gene data show CDR1 as MNHEY and CDR2 as SVGAGI.

The J gene is TRBJ2-7, the V gene TRBV7-2, with 7 bases that match TRBD1. The germline CDR1 and CDR2 sequences are SGHTA and FQGNSA. The V segment lost 6 bases and the J segment 0 bases; nucleotides outside the gene matches: 5. The CDR3 totals 14 residues. The CDR3 spells CASSRGQISYEQYF. DNA of the CDR3: TGTGCCAGCAGTAGGGGACAGATCTCCTACGAGCAGTACTTC.

The chain employs TRBV7-6 and TRBJ2-7, with 10 bases that match TRBD2. The CDR3 is made up of 15 amino acids. Germline loops: CDR1 SGHVS, CDR2 FNYEAQ. Trimming took 5 bases from V and 4 from J; bases not matched to a gene: 8. CDR3 in amino acids: CASSIGAGGTYEQYF. The CDR3, as DNA: TGTGCCAGCAGCATTGGAGCGGGAGGGACGTACGAGCAGTACTTC.

The V gene is TRBV19, the J gene TRBJ2-1, with 13 bases lining up with TRBD2. After removal of 4 bases from V and 10 bases from J, the junction contained 10 bases not matched to a gene. The CDR3 is 16 amino acids. Germline lookup yields CDR1 LNHDA and CDR2 SQIVND (reference sequence). The CDR3 nucleotides read TGTGCCAGTAGTACCCGGACTAGCGGGAGTGCTTGGGAGCAGTTCTTC. Encoded protein: CASSTRTSGSAWEQFF.

The chain links TRBV5-4 to TRBJ2-1, with D possibly TRBD2 on 5 matching bases. Deletions cut 7 bases from V and 6 bases from J, with 8 bases between. CDR1 and CDR2 (germline): SGHNT, YYREEE (reference sequence). The CDR3 is 11 amino acids. The CDR3 is CASYEGNEQFF. The CDR3, as DNA: TGTGCCAGCTATGAGGGCAATGAGCAGTTCTTC.

This chain links TRBV14 with TRBJ2-7, with D perhaps matching TRBD2 (6 bases). The CDR3 runs 13 residues. V was cut by 4 bases and J by 6 bases, with 13 bases left in between. Germline V gene data show CDR1 as SGHDN and CDR2 as FVKESK. CDR3 DNA sequence: TGTGCCAGCAGCCGGGGACTGCGGGCCGAGCAGTACTTC. Amino acid sequence: CASSRGLRAEQYF.

This sequence joins TRBV19 and TRBJ2-7; maybe TRBD2 (6 bases). The CDR3 loop spans 18 amino acids. The ends were cut back, 0 bases at V and 3 bases at J, with 21 bases in the middle. The germline V gene encodes CDR1 LNHDA and CDR2 SQIVND (reference sequence). The CDR3 protein is CASSIDPTGLSGNYEQYF. The CDR3 nucleotides are TGTGCCAGTAGTATAGATCCCACGGGACTCTCAGGAAACTACGAGCAGTACTTC.

The V and J genes are TRBV5-4 and TRBJ1-2; 10 nucleotides line up with TRBD1. Germline V gene sequence: CDR1 SGHNT, CDR2 YYREEE (reference sequence). Unmatched junction bases numbered 14, after V lost 4 bases and J lost 2 bases. The CDR3 is 18 residues long. CDR3 bases: TGTGCCAGCAGCCCTAGCCGGGACAGGGGACGGACAAACTATGGCTACACCTTC. Its translation is CASSPSRDRGRTNYGYTF.

The chain combines TRBV7-6 with TRBJ1-5, with D hard to call. Germline loops: CDR1 SGHVS, CDR2 FNYEAQ. Trimming stripped 1 base from V and 7 bases from J, with 8 bases between. The CDR3 covers 13 residues. The CDR3 is CASSLEVGQPQHF. The CDR3 nucleotides are TGTGCCAGCAGCTTAGAAGTGGGCCAGCCCCAGCATTTT.

The chain joins TRBV19 to TRBJ1-2, with no clear D. Trimming took 2 bases from V and 2 from J, leaving 12 bases between them. Germline values: CDR1 LNHDA, CDR2 SQIVND (reference sequence). The CDR3 is 15 residues long. This chain's CDR3 is CASSISSGENYGYTF. In DNA form, the CDR3 reads TGTGCCAGTAGTATATCATCCGGGGAGAACTATGGCTACACCTTC.

The genes are TRBV6-5 and TRBJ1-4; the match to TRBD1 covers 7 bases. CDR3 size: 15 residues. Germline CDR1 MNHEY, CDR2 SVGAGI. J gave up 8 bases and V 2 bases, and 8 bases lay outside the gene matches. In DNA form, the CDR3 reads TGTGCCAGCAGTTACCCCCGGGACAGTAGGGAAAAACTGTTTTTT. Translation: CASSYPRDSREKLFF.

This chain uses TRBV7-2 with TRBJ2-2; D may be TRBD1 (5 bases). This CDR3 comprises 18 residues. The germline CDR1 and CDR2 sequences are SGHTA and FQGNSA. The V gene lost 4 bases and the J gene lost 3 bases, with 21 bases spanning the gap. CDR3 in amino acids: CASSSHWGQRGYTGELFF. CDR3 bases: TGTGCCAGCAGCTCCCATTGGGGCCAGCGAGGATACACCGGGGAGCTGTTTTTT.